This T cell receptor beta chain is drawn from a study of blood T cell dynamics during melanoma immunotherapy. Across the whole study: First-line therapy was either pembrolizumab or nivolumab with ipilimumab for metastatic melanoma.

Study conclusions and caveats: Whether repertoire-driving clones were melanoma-specific could not be determined. Immune-effector CD8+ cells best matched cell-free DNA CDR3 sequences and were most clonal.

Note on this clone: Its antigen remains unknown.

The time point here: week 3, after first cycle of checkpoint inhibitor. Sequencing was performed with immunoSEQ multiplex PCR; in TCRdb, only in-frame clones are kept and a portion is missing. This sample has 15,000 to 20,000 clones, with about 94% found just once. Sequencing was performed on effector memory CD8+ T cells from blood, taken from a patient treated with checkpoint blockade. This clonotype was obtained from a human donor with melanoma.

The CDR3 sequence is CASGLVYILVGREGPYNEQFF. As DNA, the CDR3 is TGTGCTAGTGGTTTGGTATATATTCTGGTTGGGCGGGAGGGCCCCTACAATGAGCAGTTCTTC. The V call is TRBV12-5, the J call TRBJ2-1; 9 bases are a match to TRBD2. Germline V CDR1 and CDR2: LGHNT, FRNRAP. The V segment lost 0 bases and the J segment 2 bases; nucleotides outside the gene matches: 17. This CDR3 spans 21 amino acids.